A single sample gave rise to the 27 T cell receptor beta chains below, sequenced in a study (dated by TCRdb to 2015 to 2016). The library was built by means of RT-PCR. The sample was run on an Illumina MiSeq. TCRdb applied fastp at Q25 and MiXCR to the public reads, then kept only in-frame beta chains. CDR3 protein sequences are deduplicated, and each keeps its most common genes and DNA. This sample comprises approximately 720,000 distinct CDR3 sequences, 13% to 15% of them detected only once. About 3.9% of the sample comes from the top ten. The sequenced sample was memory CD4+ T cells from blood. Source of these receptors: a female donor in good health, serving as a healthy control.

The gene calls are TRBV5-5 and TRBJ2-3, with 11 bases lining up with TRBD2. Germline V gene data show CDR1 as SGHKS and CDR2 as YYEKEE (reference sequence). The CDR3 covers 18 residues. J lost 1 base, V lost 1 base, and 8 bases had no gene match. The CDR3, as DNA: TGTGCCAGCAGCTTGTATACTAGCGGGGGCCGAGGCACAGATACGCAGTATTTT. This gives the protein CASSLYTSGGRGTDTQYF.

This clonotype was observed many times. This sequence joins TRBV12-3 or TRBV12-4 and TRBJ1-1; no firm D call. The CDR3 spans 14 residues. V gave up 3 bases and J gave up 1 base, with 9 bases separating them. CDR3 sequence reads: CASSFRFRNTEAFF. The CDR3 DNA is TGTGCCAGCAGTTTCAGGTTCCGGAACACTGAAGCTTTCTTT.

Ten or more counts support this clonotype. The rearrangement links TRBV7-8 to TRBJ2-5, with D tentatively TRBD2 (5 bases). The CDR3 runs to 13 residues. Looked up from germline, CDR1 is SGHVS and CDR2 is FQNEAQ. Trimming shortened V by 1 base and J by 5 bases, and 8 bases separated the two germline ends. This chain's CDR3 is CASSLGERETQYF. The CDR3 region has the DNA TGTGCCAGCAGCTTAGGGGAGCGGGAGACCCAGTACTTC.

This clonotype has more than one count but fewer than ten. The CDR3 reads CASSLGTDRAQETQYF. The CDR3 DNA reads as TGTGCCAGCAGCCTTGGGACTGACAGGGCGCAAGAGACCCAGTACTTC. The V call is TRBV5-6, the J call TRBJ2-5; the D gene is possibly TRBD1 (7 bases). The CDR3 contains 16 residues. Trimming left V 4 bases short and J 2 bases short, with 18 bases between. Germline V lookup: CDR1 SGHDT, CDR2 YYEEEE.

Only one count was recorded for this clonotype. The genes are TRBV19 and TRBJ1-2; D remains ambiguous. Germline V gene sequence: CDR1 LNHDA, CDR2 SQIVND (reference sequence). This CDR3 is 13 amino acids long. The ends were cut back, 2 bases at V and 4 bases at J, with 8 bases in the middle. CDR3 nucleotides: TGTGCCAGTAGTATAATCGGGAGCTATGGCTACACCTTC. Its protein product is CASSIIGSYGYTF.

The chain is built from TRBV11-2 and TRBJ1-2, with a weak D call TRBD1 (5 bases). V was pared by 5 bases and J by 4 bases, with 14 bases between. The V gene's germline CDR1 is SGHAT and CDR2 FQNNGV. The CDR3 covers 14 residues. The CDR3 nucleotides read TGTGCCAGCAGCCCGGACACAGCTTCCTATGGCTACACCTTC. Amino acid sequence: CASSPDTASYGYTF.

The V call is TRBV7-2, the J call TRBJ1-2, with TRBD1 as a possible D gene (6 bases). The CDR3 is 14 amino acids. Trimming left V 1 base short and J 2 bases short, with 8 bases between. Germline V gives CDR1 SGHTA, CDR2 FQGNSA. CDR3 bases: TGTGCCAGCAGCTTAGTACAGGGCAACTATGGCTACACCTTC. It yields the protein CASSLVQGNYGYTF.

This clonotype was counted only a few times. J is TRBJ2-2 and V is TRBV6-1; 12 nucleotides align to TRBD2. The V and J ends lost 5 bases and 1 base, in that order; junction bases with no gene match: 8. The CDR3 is 18 residues long. Germline values: CDR1 MNHNS, CDR2 SASEGT. CDR3 amino acids: CASSPLGTSGWNTGELFF. DNA for the CDR3: TGTGCCAGCAGTCCCCTCGGGACTAGCGGGTGGAACACCGGGGAGCTGTTTTTT.

V gene TRBV24-1 combines with J gene TRBJ2-1, with a weak D call TRBD2 (6 bases). V was pared by 3 bases and J by 12 bases, with 14 bases between. This CDR3 is built from 13 residues. In germline, CDR1 is KGHDR, CDR2 SFDVKD. In DNA, the CDR3 is TGTGCCACCAGTGATAGGCAGCGGGCCTCGCAGTTCTTC. It translates to CATSDRQRASQFF.

This chain uses TRBV6-6 with TRBJ2-5; TRBD1 matches 11 bases. This CDR3 is 14 amino acids long. Germline lookup yields CDR1 MNHNY and CDR2 SVGAGI (reference sequence). With 7 bases clipped from V and 13 bases from J, the junction kept 14 bases outside the gene matches. CDR3 in DNA: TGTGCCAGCAACCGATTAGGACAGGGGGCCCTAAGGTACTTC. It codes for CASNRLGQGALRYF.

This clonotype was detected a few times. The CDR3 DNA reads as TGTGCCAGCAGACTAGGGACATCTTACAATGAGCAGTTCTTC. This codes for CASRLGTSYNEQFF. This chain links TRBV6-6 with TRBJ2-1; maybe TRBD1 (6 bases). Germline CDR1 is MNHNY and CDR2 is SVGAGI (reference sequence). V was shortened by 6 bases and J by 4 bases, with 13 bases between the two germline ends. The CDR3 extends over 14 amino acids.

This chain uses TRBV20-1 with TRBJ1-5; D may be TRBD1 (5 bases). The CDR3 consists of 15 residues. The germline V gene encodes CDR1 DFQATT and CDR2 SNEGSKA (reference sequence). Trimming took 3 bases from V and 2 from J, leaving 14 bases between them. Here the CDR3 reads CSASGSGGGNQPQHF. The CDR3 nucleotides are TGCAGTGCTAGTGGGTCCGGGGGTGGCAATCAGCCCCAGCATTTT.

The chain uses TRBV2 and TRBJ2-7; TRBD1 aligns across 8 bases. Germline V gene data show CDR1 as SNHLY and CDR2 as FYNNEI. The CDR3 runs to 14 residues. V gave up 2 bases and J gave up 5 bases; unmatched junction bases: 5. The CDR3 DNA follows: TGTGCCAGCAGTGAACAGGGGGCAGTAAACGAGCAGTACTTC. Encoded protein: CASSEQGAVNEQYF.

The rearrangement joins TRBV25-1 to TRBJ1-3, with 7 bases that match TRBD1. CDR1 is MGHDK, CDR2 SYGVNS, per germline. The CDR3 contains 21 residues. After removal of 5 bases from V and 7 bases from J, the junction contained 29 bases not matched to a gene. CDR3 DNA: TGTGCCAGCAGTCCGAGGGACTCCGACTACAATGAGCAGACAGGGCGGAACACCATATATTTT. It specifies CASSPRDSDYNEQTGRNTIYF.

The gene calls are TRBV7-9 and TRBJ2-3; 7 bases are a match to TRBD1. Per the germline V gene, CDR1 is SEHNR and CDR2 is FQNEAQ (reference sequence). CDR3 size: 15 residues. V gave up 6 bases and J gave up 3 bases; unmatched junction bases: 9. The chain's CDR3 is CASRNPGQPTDTQYF. For the CDR3, the DNA is TGTGCCAGCAGGAATCCGGGACAGCCGACAGATACGCAGTATTTT.

This clonotype has only a few counts. The chain recombines TRBV2 with TRBJ2-1; 7 nucleotides match TRBD2. The germline V gene encodes CDR1 SNHLY and CDR2 FYNNEI. Trimming cost V 4 bases and J 10 bases; bases outside gene matches: 4. The CDR3 totals 12 residues. The CDR3 loop reads CASSGLAEEQFF. The CDR3 region has the DNA TGTGCCAGCAGTGGGCTAGCGGAAGAGCAGTTCTTC.

The CDR3 loop is CASSLVTPHRESGNTIYF. The DNA of the CDR3 is TGTGCCAGCAGCTTAGTGACCCCTCACAGGGAGTCTGGAAACACCATATATTTT. The V and J genes are TRBV7-2 and TRBJ1-3; D perhaps matches TRBD1 (6 bases). V shed 1 base and J shed 1 base, with 17 bases lying between them. The germline gives CDR1 SGHTA, CDR2 FQGNSA. The CDR3 is 18 amino acids.

Comment on this clonotype: The CDR3 does not end in the conserved phenylalanine or tryptophan, so this is likely a read error. V and J are TRBV11-2 and TRBJ2-1; D is unresolved. Trimming stripped 3 bases from V and 11 bases from J, with 11 bases between. CDR3 size: 12 residues. In germline, CDR1 is SGHAT, CDR2 FQNNGV. The CDR3 loop reads CASSLDHRKQFL. DNA of the CDR3: TGTGCCAGCAGCTTGGACCATAGGAAGCAGTTCTTA.

This chain links TRBV20-1 with TRBJ1-4; 8 positions agree with TRBD1. V trimming: 5 bases; J trimming: 7 bases; junction bases outside the gene matches: 9. This CDR3 region has 14 residues. From germline, CDR1 is DFQATT and CDR2 SNEGSKA (reference sequence). CDR3 coding DNA: TGCAGTGCTCGAGGGGGAACAGGGGGTGAAAAACTGTTTTTT. Translating it yields CSARGGTGGEKLFF.

This clonotype appeared a few times. The chain employs TRBV5-1 and TRBJ2-5; tentatively, D is TRBD1 or TRBD2 (6 bases each). The CDR3 sequence is 14 residues long. Germline values: CDR1 SGHRS, CDR2 YFSETQ. V shed 0 bases and J shed 5 bases, with 11 bases lying between them. This CDR3 reads CASSLVPGAETQYF. CDR3 nucleotide sequence: TGCGCCAGCAGCTTGGTTCCGGGGGCTGAGACCCAGTACTTC.

This clonotype was seen a few times. J is TRBJ1-4 and V is TRBV20-1, with D hard to call. Germline V gene sequence: CDR1 DFQATT, CDR2 SNEGSKA (reference sequence). The V gene lost 4 bases and the J gene lost 8 bases, with 14 bases spanning the gap. The CDR3 consists of 13 residues. The chain's CDR3 is CSAKDSVGEKLFF. In nucleotides, the CDR3 is TGCAGTGCTAAGGACTCGGTGGGCGAAAAACTGTTTTTT.

The rearrangement joins TRBV20-1 to TRBJ1-1, with unresolved D. CDR3 size: 13 residues. Germline lookup yields CDR1 DFQATT and CDR2 SNEGSKA (reference sequence). V shed 6 bases and J shed 3 bases, with 14 bases lying between them. CDR3 nucleotide sequence: TGCAGTGCGAAGCCCCAGCCGGACACTGAAGCTTTCTTT. Protein: CSAKPQPDTEAFF.

The chain combines TRBV27 with TRBJ1-5; TRBD1 matches 9 bases. The CDR3 covers 14 residues. J lost 4 bases, V lost 6 bases, and 4 bases had no gene match. Germline CDR1 and CDR2: MNHEY and SMNVEV (reference sequence). CDR3 amino acids: CASRHGQGNQPQHF. The CDR3 region has the DNA TGTGCCAGCAGACACGGACAGGGGAATCAGCCCCAGCATTTT.

The chain recombines TRBV5-1 with TRBJ2-1, with D tentatively TRBD2 (6 bases). With 1 base removed from V and 7 bases from J, the gap between germline ends came to 12 bases. Per the germline V gene, CDR1 is SGHRS and CDR2 is YFSETQ. There are 14 residues in the CDR3. The CDR3 spells CASSLRGGNNEQFF. The CDR3 DNA reads TGCGCCAGCAGCTTGAGGGGCGGGAATAATGAGCAGTTCTTC.

This clonotype was found many times. V usage is TRBV7-9 and J usage is TRBJ2-1; D unclear. V lost 5 bases to trimming and J lost 4 bases, with 6 bases between them. Germline loops: CDR1 SEHNR, CDR2 FQNEAQ (reference sequence). This CDR3 is built from 12 residues. CDR3 protein: CASSPTYNEQFF. The CDR3 DNA reads as TGTGCCAGCAGCCCGACTTACAATGAGCAGTTCTTC. Filled out from reference TRBV7-9 and TRBJ2-1, the complete variable domain reads DTGVSQNPRHKITKRGQNVTFRCDPISEHNRLYWYRQTLGQGPEFLTYFQNEAQLEKSRLLSDRFSAERPKGSFSTLEIQRTEQGDSAMYLCASSPTYNEQFFGPGTRLTVL.

This clonotype was seen at least ten times. This chain joins TRBV5-1 and TRBJ2-2, with TRBD2 as a possible D gene (6 bases). This CDR3 is built from 15 residues. Germline loops: CDR1 SGHRS, CDR2 YFSETQ. V lost 5 bases to trimming and J lost 3 bases, with 14 bases between them. In DNA, the CDR3 is TGCGCCAGCAGAGGAGGGTCGGCGCACACCGGGGAGCTGTTTTTT. It is translated as CASRGGSAHTGELFF.

The chain joins TRBV7-9 to TRBJ2-1, with no clear D. The CDR3 has 12 residues. Per the germline V gene, CDR1 is SEHNR and CDR2 is FQNEAQ (reference sequence). V gave up 4 bases and J gave up 9 bases, with 10 bases separating them. CDR3 amino acids: CASSYMETEQFF. CDR3 in DNA: TGTGCCAGCAGCTACATGGAAACTGAGCAGTTCTTC. Drawing the rest from reference TRBV7-9 and TRBJ2-1, the complete variable domain is DTGVSQNPRHKITKRGQNVTFRCDPISEHNRLYWYRQTLGQGPEFLTYFQNEAQLEKSRLLSDRFSAERPKGSFSTLEIQRTEQGDSAMYLCASSYMETEQFFGPGTRLTVL.